One and the same sample provided the 28 T cell receptor beta chains below, sequenced in a study of regulatory T cells in long-lasting Graves disease. Relying on iRepertoire HTBI primers and Arm-PCR of CDR3 regions, the team built TCR beta libraries. TCRdb redid the calling of the multiplex PCR reads with MiXCR, one entry per CDR3 protein. This table has about 360,000 distinct CDR3 sequences, 15% to 20% appearing once. Described time point: newly diagnosed GD, antithyroid drugs for less than 3 months. PBMC RNA was the source of the TCR library. The sample was also linked to a second study, of T cells in Graves' hyperthyroidism and ophthalmopathy.

This specimen was peripheral blood mononuclear cells (PBMCs), taken at new diagnosis, from a patient treated with antithyroid drugs. Receptors originate from a woman in her late teens or twenties with Graves disease.

With regard to this clonotype: A much more abundant neighbour one base away suggests this may be a read error. The chain uses TRBV30 and TRBJ1-3; unclear D gene. The germline CDR1 and CDR2 sequences are GTSNPN and SVGIG (reference sequence). The length of the CDR3 is 13 residues. This CDR3 reads CAWTKSPGSTIYF. In nucleotides, the CDR3 is TGTGCCTGGACTAAAAGTCCTGGAAGCACCATATATTTT.

In this sample, this clonotype turned up many times. The chain has TRBV28 and TRBJ1-4, with D unresolved. Germline V gene data show CDR1 as MDHEN and CDR2 as SYDVKM. The V and J ends lost 8 bases and 3 bases respectively, with 10 bases between them. The CDR3 covers 13 residues. The CDR3 is CASEGGANEKLFF. CDR3 DNA sequence: TGTGCCAGCGAAGGTGGTGCTAATGAAAAACTGTTTTTT.

On this clonotype: A much larger clone is a single base away; this may be a read error. V and J are TRBV11-2 and TRBJ1-4; D call uncertain. Germline CDR1 and CDR2: SGHAT and FQNNGV. This CDR3 spans 13 amino acids. The CDR3 is CASSPQVNEKPFF. The CDR3 DNA reads as TGTGCCAGCAGCCCTCAGGTTAATGAAAAACCGTTTTTT.

This clonotype was recorded many times. V usage is TRBV5-5 and J usage is TRBJ1-5; D is undetermined. V was shortened by 2 bases and J by 6 bases, with 18 bases between the two germline ends. Germline V CDR1 and CDR2: SGHKS, YYEKEE (reference sequence). This CDR3 comprises 16 residues. CDR3 region: CASSLTLATASQPQHF. In DNA, the CDR3 is TGTGCCAGCAGCTTAACACTCGCGACGGCGAGTCAGCCCCAGCATTTT.

This chain joins TRBV10-2 and TRBJ2-5, with D perhaps assigned TRBD1 or TRBD2 (6 bases each). This CDR3 contains 15 residues. V lost 6 bases to trimming and J lost 2 bases, with 16 bases between them. Germline V CDR1 and CDR2: WSHSY, SAAADI. In DNA, the CDR3 is TGCGCCAGCAGACTGGGGGCGGGGCGGCAAGAGACCCAGTACTTC. Translation: CASRLGAGRQETQYF.

The genes are TRBV9 and TRBJ2-1; D could derive from TRBD1 or TRBD2 (5 bases each). Per germline, CDR1 SGDLS and CDR2 YYNGEE. CDR3 length equals 14 residues. Trimming shortened V by 5 bases and J by 0 bases, and 9 bases separated the two germline ends. The CDR3 DNA reads as TGTGCCAGCAGGGGGGACGACTCCTACAATGAGCAGTTCTTC. Translating it yields CASRGDDSYNEQFF. Together with reference TRBV9 and TRBJ2-1, the CDR3 gives the full variable domain: DSGVTQTPKHLITATGQRVTLRCSPRSGDLSVYWYQQSLDQGLQFLIQYYNGEERAKGNILERFSAQQFPDLHSELNLSSLELGDSALYFCASRGDDSYNEQFFGPGTRLTVL.

Ten or more counts support this clonotype. The chain employs TRBV12-3 or TRBV12-4 and TRBJ2-5; tentatively, D is TRBD2 (6 bases). The length of the CDR3 is 14 residues. V was cut by 6 bases and J by 2 bases, with 13 bases left in between. The CDR3 sequence is CASSPSGGQETQYF. CDR3 sequence (DNA): TGTGCCAGCAGCCCGAGTGGGGGGCAAGAGACCCAGTACTTC.

This clonotype was picked up many times. The V gene is TRBV5-1, the J gene TRBJ2-5, with 7 bases lining up with TRBD2. Germline trimming cut 4 bases from V and 2 bases from J; bases unmatched to any gene: 14. This CDR3 has 17 amino acids. The germline gives CDR1 SGHRS, CDR2 YFSETQ. The CDR3 nucleotides read TGCGCCAGCAGCATCGGACGTATCGGGGGGACGCAAGAGACCCAGTACTTC. Protein product: CASSIGRIGGTQETQYF.

The rearrangement uses TRBV7-2 and TRBJ1-6; D is undetermined. CDR1 SGHTA and CDR2 FQGNSA come from the germline V gene. V shed 6 bases and J shed 7 bases, with 13 bases lying between them. The CDR3 totals 14 residues. Here the CDR3 reads CASSDRVYNSPLHF. CDR3 DNA sequence: TGTGCCAGCAGTGATAGGGTTTACAATTCACCCCTCCACTTT.

In its sample, this clonotype was seen a few times. The chain uses TRBV4-1 and TRBJ1-2; D is possibly TRBD1 (5 bases). The germline gives CDR1 MGHRA, CDR2 YSYEKL. The CDR3 sequence is 15 residues long. Trimming took 0 bases from V and 8 from J, leaving 16 bases between them. CDR3 sequence: CASSQDRAGLGGYTF. As DNA, the CDR3 is TGCGCCAGCAGCCAAGATAGGGCAGGGTTGGGCGGCTACACCTTC.

This chain joins TRBV28 and TRBJ1-2; TRBD1 aligns across 10 bases. The trim removed 3 bases at V and 2 bases at J, leaving 6 bases unmatched. This CDR3 is built from 16 residues. CDR1 is MDHEN and CDR2 is SYDVKM in the germline V gene. This CDR3 reads CASSFGGTGENYGYTF. For the CDR3, the DNA is TGTGCCAGCAGTTTCGGCGGGACAGGGGAAAACTATGGCTACACCTTC.

This clonotype showed up just once. The chain combines TRBV2 with TRBJ2-7; the match to TRBD2 covers 8 bases. The CDR3 loop spans 14 amino acids. V shed 2 bases, J shed 6 bases, and the junction held 6 bases outside the gene matches. CDR1 is SNHLY and CDR2 is FYNNEI in the germline V gene. CDR3 loop: CASSEFRLAGEQYF. The CDR3 nucleotides are TGTGCCAGCAGTGAATTCCGGCTAGCGGGCGAGCAGTACTTC.

The table lists this clonotype with many counts. V is TRBV28 and J is TRBJ1-5; tentatively, D is TRBD1 (5 bases). Per the germline V gene, CDR1 is MDHEN and CDR2 is SYDVKM. This CDR3 has 15 residues. With 2 bases removed from V and 0 bases from J, the gap between germline ends came to 8 bases. This chain's CDR3 is CASSLMGGSNQPQHF. The DNA of the CDR3 is TGTGCCAGCAGTTTAATGGGGGGTAGCAATCAGCCCCAGCATTTT.

The chain uses TRBV14 and TRBJ2-7; D is perhaps TRBD2 (5 bases). V was cut by 1 base and J by 7 bases, with 11 bases left in between. Germline V lookup: CDR1 SGHDN, CDR2 FVKESK. The length of the CDR3 is 13 residues. CDR3 region: CASSQAMGGEQYF. CDR3 nucleotides: TGTGCCAGCAGCCAAGCAATGGGCGGGGAGCAGTACTTC.

This clonotype has a count of ten or more. The chain has TRBV6-1 and TRBJ2-1, with 9 nucleotides matching TRBD2. With 6 bases clipped from V and 2 bases from J, the junction kept 5 bases outside the gene matches. Per germline, CDR1 MNHNS and CDR2 SASEGT. The CDR3 covers 15 residues. The CDR3 region has the DNA TGTGCCAGCAGAAACGCGGGGGGGCCCTACAATGAGCAGTTCTTC. It encodes CASRNAGGPYNEQFF.

With regard to this clonotype: A read error may be the cause here, since a much bigger clone is one base away. The conserved phenylalanine or tryptophan is not found at the CDR3 terminus, so this likely reflects a read error. The chain is built from TRBV2 and TRBJ1-1, with 7 positions matching TRBD1. Losses at the gene ends were 7 bases for V and 4 bases for J; bases not matched to a gene: 15. Germline V CDR1 and CDR2: SNHLY, FYNNEI. The CDR3 spans 16 residues. The CDR3 bases are TGTGCCAGCACCGCACGTAGACAGGGAGAGGCCACTGAAGCTTTCTCT. It codes for CASTARRQGEATEAFS.

This clonotype was counted between two and nine times. The chain joins TRBV3-1 to TRBJ2-2; D is undetermined. CDR1 and CDR2 from the germline V gene are LGHDT and YNNKEL (reference sequence). This CDR3 is built from 16 residues. V was shortened by 4 bases and J by 4 bases, with 16 bases between the two germline ends. The chain's CDR3 is CASSRFSSISTGELFF. CDR3 nucleotides: TGTGCCAGCAGCCGCTTTAGTAGTATTAGCACCGGGGAGCTGTTTTTT.

In this sample, this clonotype turned up many times. The CDR3, as DNA: TGTGCCATCAGCCCGAATCCCCTAGCGGGAGTAAGGCCCTACAATGAGCAGTTCTTC. Translated: CAISPNPLAGVRPYNEQFF. The chain couples TRBV10-3 to TRBJ2-1; 10 nucleotides line up with TRBD2. CDR1 ENHRY and CDR2 SYGVKD come from the germline V gene. The CDR3 spans 19 residues. V lost 6 bases, J lost 2 bases, and 16 bases stayed unmatched.

Ten or more counts support this clonotype. This chain joins TRBV5-1 and TRBJ1-1; TRBD1 is a possible D gene (6 bases). V lost 3 bases and J 4 bases, leaving 13 bases between the germline ends. Per the germline V gene, CDR1 is SGHRS and CDR2 is YFSETQ. The CDR3 totals 14 residues. CDR3 in DNA: TGCGCCAGCAGCTCACAGGGTGCGGCCACTGAAGCTTTCTTT. This encodes CASSSQGAATEAFF.

This clonotype has ten or more counts. V and J are TRBV20-1 and TRBJ2-7; 12 nucleotides agree with TRBD2. V lost 4 bases to trimming and J lost 2 bases; unmatched junction nucleotides: 3. CDR3 length equals 14 residues. CDR1 is DFQATT, CDR2 SNEGSKA, per germline (reference sequence). DNA of the CDR3: TGCAGTGCTACGACTAGCGGGAGAGCCTACGAGCAGTACTTC. As protein: CSATTSGRAYEQYF.

This clonotype was observed many times. J is TRBJ2-5 and V is TRBV3-1, with 7 bases matching TRBD1. With V trimmed by 8 bases and J by 5 bases, 5 bases remained unmatched. The CDR3 spans 12 residues. Germline loops: CDR1 LGHDT, CDR2 YNNKEL (reference sequence). The CDR3 protein is CASAKGQETQYF. The CDR3 DNA sequence: TGTGCCAGCGCCAAGGGACAGGAGACCCAGTACTTC.

The chain uses TRBV6-1 and TRBJ1-4; 9 bases line up with TRBD1. The V gene's germline CDR1 is MNHNS and CDR2 SASEGT. The V segment lost 6 bases and the J segment 7 bases; nucleotides outside the gene matches: 6. The CDR3 runs to 14 residues. Here the CDR3 DNA reads TGTGCCAGCAGGGCGACAGGGGGGGCTGAAAAACTGTTTTTT. Protein: CASRATGGAEKLFF.

The chain employs TRBV15 and TRBJ2-7; the D is unclear. This CDR3 contains 14 residues. V was trimmed by 0 bases and J by 7 bases, leaving 13 bases between them. CDR1 and CDR2 (germline): LNHNV, YYDKDF (reference sequence). CDR3 nucleotide sequence: TGTGCCACCAGCAGAGATATCAAGGGTCCTGAGCAGTACTTC. Translated: CATSRDIKGPEQYF.

V is TRBV12-3 or TRBV12-4 and J is TRBJ1-5; D unresolved. Trimming cost V 2 bases and J 7 bases, with 9 bases left between them. The CDR3 runs to 13 residues. CDR3 nucleotides: TGTGCCAGCAGTTTAAGGGTGGGGCAGCCCCAGCATTTT. Amino acids: CASSLRVGQPQHF.

This clonotype has ten or more counts. The chain couples TRBV6-1 to TRBJ1-2, with 7 bases fitting TRBD1. The CDR3 covers 13 residues. The ends lost 3 bases at V and 5 bases at J; junction bases unmatched: 3. From germline, CDR1 is MNHNS and CDR2 SASEGT. The CDR3 is CASSDQGGYGYTF. The DNA of the CDR3 is TGTGCCAGCAGTGATCAGGGGGGTTATGGCTACACCTTC.

This clonotype has just a few counts. The chain has TRBV18 and TRBJ1-4; D gene ambiguous. This CDR3 has 15 residues. Trimming removed 5 bases from V and 4 bases from J, with 14 bases in between. Per germline, CDR1 KGHSH and CDR2 LQKENI. The CDR3 sequence is CASSLTVGFNEKLFF. CDR3 nucleotides: TGTGCCAGCTCATTGACCGTGGGTTTTAATGAAAAACTGTTTTTT.

V is TRBV20-1 and J is TRBJ2-7; D is perhaps TRBD1 (6 bases). The length of the CDR3 is 15 residues. V was shortened by 0 bases and J by 1 base, with 13 bases between the two germline ends. Germline values: CDR1 DFQATT, CDR2 SNEGSKA (reference sequence). Here the CDR3 reads CSARDGTGLSYEQYF. The CDR3, as DNA: TGCAGTGCTAGAGATGGCACAGGGCTATCCTACGAGCAGTACTTC.

The chain carries TRBV29-1 and TRBJ2-2, with D possibly TRBD1 on 6 matching bases. V lost 0 bases and J 5 bases, leaving 13 bases between the germline ends. The CDR3 covers 15 residues. Germline CDR1 SQVTM, CDR2 ANQGSEA. CDR3 sequence reads: CSVEDQAGVTGELFF. The CDR3 DNA follows: TGCAGCGTTGAAGATCAGGCAGGGGTGACCGGGGAGCTGTTTTTT.